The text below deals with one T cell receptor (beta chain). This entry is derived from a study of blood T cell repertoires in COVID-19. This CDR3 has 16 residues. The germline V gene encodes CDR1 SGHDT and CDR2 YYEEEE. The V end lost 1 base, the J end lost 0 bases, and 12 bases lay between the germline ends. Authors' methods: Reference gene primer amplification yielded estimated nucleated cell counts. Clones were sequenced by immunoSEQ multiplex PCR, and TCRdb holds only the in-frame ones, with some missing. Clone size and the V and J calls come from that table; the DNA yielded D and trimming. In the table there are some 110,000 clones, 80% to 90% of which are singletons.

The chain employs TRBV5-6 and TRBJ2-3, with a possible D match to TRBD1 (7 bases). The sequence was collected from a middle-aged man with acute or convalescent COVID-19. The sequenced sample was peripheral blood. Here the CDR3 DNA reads TGTGCCAGCAGCTTGTCCCCAGGGGGGAGCACAGATACGCAGTATTTT. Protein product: CASSLSPGGSTDTQYF.